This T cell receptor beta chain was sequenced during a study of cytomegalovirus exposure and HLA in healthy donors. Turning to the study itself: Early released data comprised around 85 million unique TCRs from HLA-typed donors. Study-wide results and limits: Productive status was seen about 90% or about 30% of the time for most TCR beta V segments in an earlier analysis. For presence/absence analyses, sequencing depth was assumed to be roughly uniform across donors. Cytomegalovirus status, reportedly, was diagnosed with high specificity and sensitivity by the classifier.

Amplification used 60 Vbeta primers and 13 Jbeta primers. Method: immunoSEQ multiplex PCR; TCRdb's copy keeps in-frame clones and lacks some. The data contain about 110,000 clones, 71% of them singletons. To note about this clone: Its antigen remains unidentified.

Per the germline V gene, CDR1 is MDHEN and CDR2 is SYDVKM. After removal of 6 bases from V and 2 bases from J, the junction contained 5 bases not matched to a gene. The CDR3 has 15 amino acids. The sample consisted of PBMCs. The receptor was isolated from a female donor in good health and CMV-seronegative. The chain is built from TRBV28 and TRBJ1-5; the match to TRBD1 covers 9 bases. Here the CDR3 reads CASRVTGGGNQPQHF. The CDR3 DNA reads TGTGCCAGCAGAGTGACAGGGGGAGGCAATCAGCCCCAGCATTTT.